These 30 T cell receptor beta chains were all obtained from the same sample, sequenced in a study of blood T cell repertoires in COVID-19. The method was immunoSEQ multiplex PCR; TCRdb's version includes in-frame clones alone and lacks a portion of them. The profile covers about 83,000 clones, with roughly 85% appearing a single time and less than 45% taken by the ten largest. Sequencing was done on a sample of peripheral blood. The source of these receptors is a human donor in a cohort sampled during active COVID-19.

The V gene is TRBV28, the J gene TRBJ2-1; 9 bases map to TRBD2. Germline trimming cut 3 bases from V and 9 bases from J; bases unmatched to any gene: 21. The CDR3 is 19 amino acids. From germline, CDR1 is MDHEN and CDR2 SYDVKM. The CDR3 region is CASSFYGVFGAGGPPEQFF. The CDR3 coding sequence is TGTGCCAGCAGTTTCTATGGGGTTTTCGGGGCGGGAGGGCCTCCTGAGCAGTTCTTC.

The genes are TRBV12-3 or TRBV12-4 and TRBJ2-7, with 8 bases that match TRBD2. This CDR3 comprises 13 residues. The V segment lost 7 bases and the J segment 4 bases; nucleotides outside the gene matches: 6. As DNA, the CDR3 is TGTGCCAGCATGACTAGCGTTCGGTACGAGCAGTACTTC. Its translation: CASMTSVRYEQYF.

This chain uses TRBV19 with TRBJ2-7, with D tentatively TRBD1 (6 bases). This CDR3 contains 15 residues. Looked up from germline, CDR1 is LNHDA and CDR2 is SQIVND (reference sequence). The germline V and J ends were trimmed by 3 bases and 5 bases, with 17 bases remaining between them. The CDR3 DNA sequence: TGTGCCAGTAGTATCGGCACAGGGAAAGGCGACGAGCAGTACTTC. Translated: CASSIGTGKGDEQYF.

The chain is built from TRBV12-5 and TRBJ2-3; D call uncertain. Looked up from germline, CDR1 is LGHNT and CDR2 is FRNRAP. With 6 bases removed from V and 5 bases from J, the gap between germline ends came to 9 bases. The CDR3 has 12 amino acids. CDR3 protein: CASGGSGDTQYF. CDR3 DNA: TGTGCTAGTGGGGGCAGTGGAGATACGCAGTATTTT.

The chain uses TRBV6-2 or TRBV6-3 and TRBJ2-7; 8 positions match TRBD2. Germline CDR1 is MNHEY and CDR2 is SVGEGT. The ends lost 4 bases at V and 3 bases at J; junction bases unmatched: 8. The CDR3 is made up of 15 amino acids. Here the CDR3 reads CASSSHSGNLYEQYF. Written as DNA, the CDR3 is TGTGCCAGCAGTTCCCATAGCGGGAATCTCTACGAGCAGTACTTC.

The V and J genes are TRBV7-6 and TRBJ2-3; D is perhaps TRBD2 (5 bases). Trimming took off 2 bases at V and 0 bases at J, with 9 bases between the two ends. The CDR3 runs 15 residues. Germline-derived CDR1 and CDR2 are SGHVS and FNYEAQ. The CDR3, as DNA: TGTGCCAGCAGCTTAAGCGGAACTAGCACAGATACGCAGTATTTT. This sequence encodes CASSLSGTSTDTQYF.

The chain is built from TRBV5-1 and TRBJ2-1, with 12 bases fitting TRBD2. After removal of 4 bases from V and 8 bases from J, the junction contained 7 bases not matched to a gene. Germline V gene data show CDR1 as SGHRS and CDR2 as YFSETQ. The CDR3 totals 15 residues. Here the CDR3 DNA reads TGCGCCAGCAGCGGCGGACTAGCGGGACCAGATGAGCAGTTCTTC. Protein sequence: CASSGGLAGPDEQFF. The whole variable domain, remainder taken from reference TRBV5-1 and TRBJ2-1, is KAGVTQTPRYLIKTRGQQVTLSCSPISGHRSVSWYQQTPGQGLQFLFEYFSETQRNKGNFPGRFSGRQFSNSRSEMNVSTLELGDSALYLCASSGGLAGPDEQFFGPGTRLTVL.

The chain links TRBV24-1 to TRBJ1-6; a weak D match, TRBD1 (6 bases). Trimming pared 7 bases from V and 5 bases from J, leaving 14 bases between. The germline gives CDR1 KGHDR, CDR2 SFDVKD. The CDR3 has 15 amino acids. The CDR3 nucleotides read TGTGCCACCAGCCCCGGCAGGGGAAATAATTCACCCCTCCACTTT. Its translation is CATSPGRGNNSPLHF.

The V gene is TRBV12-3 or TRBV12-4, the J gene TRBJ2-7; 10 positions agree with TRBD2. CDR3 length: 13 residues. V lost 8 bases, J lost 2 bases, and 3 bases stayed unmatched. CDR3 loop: CASSAGGPYEQYF. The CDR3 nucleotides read TGTGCCAGCTCAGCGGGAGGGCCCTACGAGCAGTACTTC.

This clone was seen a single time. The CDR3 DNA reads as TGTGCCAGCAGCTTCCGTCGAGCCACTGAAGCTTTCTTT. Encoded protein: CASSFRRATEAFF. The chain uses TRBV7-2 and TRBJ1-1; D call uncertain. Germline V gene sequence: CDR1 SGHTA, CDR2 FQGNSA. The length of the CDR3 is 13 residues. The V and J ends lost 3 bases and 4 bases respectively, with 9 bases between them.

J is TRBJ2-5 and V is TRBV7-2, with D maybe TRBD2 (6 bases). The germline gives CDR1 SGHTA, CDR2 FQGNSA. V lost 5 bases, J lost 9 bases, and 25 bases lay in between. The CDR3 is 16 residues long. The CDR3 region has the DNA TGTGCCAGCAGCACAAACCCGCTAGCGCCGACCTTGGCCCAGTACTTC. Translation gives CASSTNPLAPTLAQYF. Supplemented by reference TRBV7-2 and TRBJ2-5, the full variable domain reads GAGVSQSPSNKVTEKGKDVELRCDPISGHTALYWYRQSLGQGLEFLIYFQGNSAPDKSGLPSDRFSAERTGGSVSTLTIQRTQQEDSAVYLCASSTNPLAPTLAQYFGPGTRLLVL.

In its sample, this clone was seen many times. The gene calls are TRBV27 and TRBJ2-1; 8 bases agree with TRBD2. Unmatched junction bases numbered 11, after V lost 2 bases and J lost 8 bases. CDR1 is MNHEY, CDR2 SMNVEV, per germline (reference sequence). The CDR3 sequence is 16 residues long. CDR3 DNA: TGTGCCAGCAGTTTACAGCCGGCGGGAGGAGCGGATGAGCAGTTCTTC. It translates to CASSLQPAGGADEQFF.

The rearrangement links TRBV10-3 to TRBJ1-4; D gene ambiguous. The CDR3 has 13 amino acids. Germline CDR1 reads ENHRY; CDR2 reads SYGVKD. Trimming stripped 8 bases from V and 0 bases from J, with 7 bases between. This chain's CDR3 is CAIARSTNEKLFF. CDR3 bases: TGTGCCATCGCCCGGTCAACTAATGAAAAACTGTTTTTT.

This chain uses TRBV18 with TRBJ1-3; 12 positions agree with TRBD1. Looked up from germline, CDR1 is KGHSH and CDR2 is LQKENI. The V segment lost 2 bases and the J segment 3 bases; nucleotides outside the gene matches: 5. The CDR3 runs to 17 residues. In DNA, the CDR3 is TGTGCCAGCTCACCAGTACGGGACAGGGGGCATGGAAACACCATATATTTT. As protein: CASSPVRDRGHGNTIYF.

CDR3 amino acids: CASSPGDSDGYTF. CDR3 sequence (DNA): TGTGCCAGCTCACCCGGGGATTCGGATGGCTACACCTTC. The chain links TRBV18 to TRBJ1-2; the D is unclear. The CDR3 runs 13 residues. CDR1 KGHSH and CDR2 LQKENI come from the germline V gene. V lost 3 bases and J lost 6, with 11 bases in between.

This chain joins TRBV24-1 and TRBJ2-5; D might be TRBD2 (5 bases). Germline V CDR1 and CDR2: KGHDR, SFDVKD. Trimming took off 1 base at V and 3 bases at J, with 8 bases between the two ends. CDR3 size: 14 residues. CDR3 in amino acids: CATSDFDGEETQYF. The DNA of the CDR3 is TGTGCCACCAGTGATTTCGACGGGGAAGAGACCCAGTACTTC.

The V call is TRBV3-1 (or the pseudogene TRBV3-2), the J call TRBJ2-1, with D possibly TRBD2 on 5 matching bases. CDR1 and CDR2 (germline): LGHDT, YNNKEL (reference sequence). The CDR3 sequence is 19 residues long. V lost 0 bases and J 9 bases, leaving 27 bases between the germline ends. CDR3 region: CASSQDLNLARNLDVEQFF. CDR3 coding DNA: TGTGCCAGCAGCCAAGATCTTAATCTAGCTAGAAATTTGGACGTTGAGCAGTTCTTC.

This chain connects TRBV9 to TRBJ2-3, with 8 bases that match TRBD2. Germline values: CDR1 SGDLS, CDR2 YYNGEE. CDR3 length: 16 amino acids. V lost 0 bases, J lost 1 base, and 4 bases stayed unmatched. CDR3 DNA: TGTGCCAGCAGCGTAGGGGCTAGCGGGCGCACAGATACGCAGTATTTT. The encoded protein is CASSVGASGRTDTQYF.

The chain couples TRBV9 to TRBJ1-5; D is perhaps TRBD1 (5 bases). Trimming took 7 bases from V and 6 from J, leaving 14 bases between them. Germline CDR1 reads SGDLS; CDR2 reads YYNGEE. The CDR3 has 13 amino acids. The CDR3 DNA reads TGTGCCAGCGGGGCAGGGCCGGTTCAGCCCCAGCATTTT. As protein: CASGAGPVQPQHF.

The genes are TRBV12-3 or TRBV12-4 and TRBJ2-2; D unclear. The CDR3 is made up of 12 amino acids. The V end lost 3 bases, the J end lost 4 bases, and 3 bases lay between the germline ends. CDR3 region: CASSFGTGELFF. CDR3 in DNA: TGTGCCAGCAGTTTCGGCACCGGGGAGCTGTTTTTT.

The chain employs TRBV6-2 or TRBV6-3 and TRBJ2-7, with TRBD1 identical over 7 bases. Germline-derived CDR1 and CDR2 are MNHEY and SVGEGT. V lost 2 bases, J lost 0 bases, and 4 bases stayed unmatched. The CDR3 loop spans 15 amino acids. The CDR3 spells CASSYRDSHSYEQYF. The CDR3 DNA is TGTGCCAGCAGTTACCGGGACAGCCACTCCTACGAGCAGTACTTC.

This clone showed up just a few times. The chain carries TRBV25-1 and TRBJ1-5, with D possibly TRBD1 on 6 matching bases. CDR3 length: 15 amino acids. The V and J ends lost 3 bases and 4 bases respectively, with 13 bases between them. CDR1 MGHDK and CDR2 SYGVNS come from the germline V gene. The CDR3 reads CASSEAGTLNQPQHF. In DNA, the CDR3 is TGTGCCAGCAGTGAGGCCGGGACACTGAATCAGCCCCAGCATTTT.

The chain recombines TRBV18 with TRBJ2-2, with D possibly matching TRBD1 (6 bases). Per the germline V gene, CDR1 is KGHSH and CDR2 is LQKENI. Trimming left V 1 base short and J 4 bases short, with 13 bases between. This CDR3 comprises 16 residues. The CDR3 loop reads CASSPQQGSTTGELFF. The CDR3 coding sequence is TGTGCCAGCTCACCACAACAGGGCTCGACCACCGGGGAGCTGTTTTTT.

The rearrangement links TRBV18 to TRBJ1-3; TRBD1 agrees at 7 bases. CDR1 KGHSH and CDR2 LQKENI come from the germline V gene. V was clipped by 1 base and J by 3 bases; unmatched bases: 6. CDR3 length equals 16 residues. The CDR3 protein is CASSPRTQGDGNTIYF. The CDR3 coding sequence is TGTGCCAGCTCACCACGTACCCAGGGGGATGGAAACACCATATATTTT.

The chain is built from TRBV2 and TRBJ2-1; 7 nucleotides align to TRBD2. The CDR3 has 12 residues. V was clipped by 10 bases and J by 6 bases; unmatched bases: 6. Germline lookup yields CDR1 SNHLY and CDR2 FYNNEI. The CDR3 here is CATLGGSNEQFF. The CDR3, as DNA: TGTGCCACCCTGGGGGGGAGCAATGAGCAGTTCTTC. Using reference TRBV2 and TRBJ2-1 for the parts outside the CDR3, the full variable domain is EPEVTQTPSHQVTQMGQEVILRCVPISNHLYFYWYRQILGQKVEFLVSFYNNEISEKSEIFDDQFSVERPDGSNFTLKIRSTKLEDSAMYFCATLGGSNEQFFGPGTRLTVL.

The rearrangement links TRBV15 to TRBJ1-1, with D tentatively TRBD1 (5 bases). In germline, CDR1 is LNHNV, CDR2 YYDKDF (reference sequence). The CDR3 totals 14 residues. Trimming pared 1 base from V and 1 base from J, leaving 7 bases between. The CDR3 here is CATSRGRANTEAFF. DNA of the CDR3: TGTGCCACCAGCAGAGGCAGGGCGAACACTGAAGCTTTCTTT.

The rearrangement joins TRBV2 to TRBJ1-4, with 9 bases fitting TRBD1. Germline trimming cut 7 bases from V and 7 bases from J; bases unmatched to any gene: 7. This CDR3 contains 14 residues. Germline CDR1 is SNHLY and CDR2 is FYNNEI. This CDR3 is CASILDRGFEKLFF. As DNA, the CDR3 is TGTGCCAGCATTCTGGACAGGGGATTTGAAAAACTGTTTTTT.

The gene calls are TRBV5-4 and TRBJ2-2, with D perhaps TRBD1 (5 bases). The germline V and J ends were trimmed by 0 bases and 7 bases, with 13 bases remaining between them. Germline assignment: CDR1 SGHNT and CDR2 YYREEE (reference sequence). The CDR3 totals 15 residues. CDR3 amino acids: CASSLAGKVGGELFF. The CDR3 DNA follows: TGTGCCAGCAGCTTGGCAGGGAAGGTCGGCGGGGAGCTGTTTTTT. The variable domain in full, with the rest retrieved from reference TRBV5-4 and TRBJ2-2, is ETGVTQSPTHLIKTRGQQVTLRCSSQSGHNTVSWYQQALGQGPQFIFQYYREEENGRGNFPPRFSGLQFPNYSSELNVNALELDDSALYLCASSLAGKVGGELFFGEGSRLTVL.

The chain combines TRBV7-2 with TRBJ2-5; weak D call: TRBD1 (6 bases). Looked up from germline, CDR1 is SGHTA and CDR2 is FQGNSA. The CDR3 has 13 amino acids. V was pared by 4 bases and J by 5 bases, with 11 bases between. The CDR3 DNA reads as TGTGCCAGCAGCTCCCAGGGGTACGAGACCCAGTACTTC. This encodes CASSSQGYETQYF.

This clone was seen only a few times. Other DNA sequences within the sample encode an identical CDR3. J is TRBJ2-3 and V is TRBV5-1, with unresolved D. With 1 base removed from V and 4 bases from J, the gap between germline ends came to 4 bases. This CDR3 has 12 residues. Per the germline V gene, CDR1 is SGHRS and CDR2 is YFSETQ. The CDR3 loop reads CASSLPADTQYF. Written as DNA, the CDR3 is TGCGCCAGCAGCTTGCCGGCAGATACGCAGTATTTT.